Below, 3 T cell receptor beta chains from the same sample are listed, as sequenced in a study of shared clonotypes between healthy human individuals. The data were produced by immunoSEQ multiplex PCR, yet TCRdb's version contains in-frame clones alone and is incomplete. Counted here are millions of clones, approximately 95% occurring once; the ten biggest clones make up more than 0.1%. The material sequenced was naive CD4+ T cells sorted from blood. The sample's subset: CD45RA+ positively selected. These receptors were taken from a man aged 18 to 30 in good health.

Here the CDR3 DNA reads TGTGCCAGCAGGGCCGGCGGGGGGGAGCTGTTTTTT. Translating gives CASRAGGGELFF. The rearrangement links TRBV28 to TRBJ2-2, with D possibly being TRBD2 (5 bases). The CDR3 sequence is 12 residues long. Germline V gene sequence: CDR1 MDHEN, CDR2 SYDVKM. V was clipped by 6 bases and J by 8 bases, with 10 bases between them. The variable domain in full, with the rest retrieved from reference TRBV28 and TRBJ2-2, is DVKVTQSSRYLVKRTGEKVFLECVQDMDHENMFWYRQDPGLGLRLIYFSYDVKMKEKGDIPEGYSVSREKKERFSLILESASTNQTSMYLCASRAGGGELFFGEGSRLTVL.

V gene TRBV11-2 combines with J gene TRBJ2-1; D is possibly TRBD1 (6 bases). CDR1 SGHAT and CDR2 FQNNGV come from the germline V gene. V was pared by 2 bases and J by 1 base, with 15 bases between. The length of the CDR3 is 17 residues. The CDR3, as DNA: TGTGCCAGCAGCTTATCTGGACAGACTTCTTCCTACAATGAGCAGTTCTTC. Amino acids: CASSLSGQTSSYNEQFF.

The genes are TRBV11-3 and TRBJ1-6; TRBD1 agrees at 7 bases. V shed 6 bases, J shed 7 bases, and the junction held 9 bases outside the gene matches. The CDR3 contains 15 residues. From germline, CDR1 is SGHNT and CDR2 YENEEA. Here the CDR3 reads CASSYTGEGNSPLHF. In DNA, the CDR3 is TGTGCCAGCAGTTACACAGGGGAAGGAAATTCACCCCTCCACTTT. Together with reference TRBV11-3 and TRBJ1-6, the CDR3 gives the full variable domain: EAGVVQSPRYKIIEKKQPVAFWCNPISGHNTLYWYLQNLGQGPELLIRYENEEAVDDSQLPKDRFSAERLKGVDSTLKIQPAELGDSAVYLCASSYTGEGNSPLHFGNGTRLTVT.